The clone carrying this TCR beta chain was recorded many times. Its antigen is currently unknown. The whole isolated RNA underwent reverse transcription, so sequencing captured expressed TCRB transcripts. Clones were sequenced by immunoSEQ multiplex PCR, and TCRdb holds only the in-frame ones, with some missing. The sample shows 120,000 to 150,000 clones, over 9.5% of them seen only once. This sample is part of a study of beta chain features in type 1 diabetes. Study details: Examination covered fewer than 110 million sorted cells spanning all samples.

General observations from the study: Compared to healthy donors, patients appeared to have naive, central memory and Treg TCRB repertoires that were more alike. All four CD4+ subsets from Type 1 diabetes patients carried moderately but significantly shorter TCRB CDR3s.

Trimming removed 6 bases from V and 6 bases from J; junction bases left unmatched: 12. The germline V gene has CDR1 LGHNA and CDR2 YSLEER. The CDR3 consists of 16 residues. By way of CD45RO/CCR7/CD25/CD127/CD95/CD27, the CD4+ regulatory, stem cell-like memory, central memory and naive cells were sorted. Source material: naive CD4+ T cells from blood. The clonotype originates from a man between 18 and 29 years old in good health. The chain employs TRBV4-3 and TRBJ1-4; 8 bases agree with TRBD1. Here the CDR3 DNA reads TGCGCCAGCAGACTCTCCGGTGGGACAGGAGATGAAAAACTGTTTTTT. Amino acids: CASRLSGGTGDEKLFF.